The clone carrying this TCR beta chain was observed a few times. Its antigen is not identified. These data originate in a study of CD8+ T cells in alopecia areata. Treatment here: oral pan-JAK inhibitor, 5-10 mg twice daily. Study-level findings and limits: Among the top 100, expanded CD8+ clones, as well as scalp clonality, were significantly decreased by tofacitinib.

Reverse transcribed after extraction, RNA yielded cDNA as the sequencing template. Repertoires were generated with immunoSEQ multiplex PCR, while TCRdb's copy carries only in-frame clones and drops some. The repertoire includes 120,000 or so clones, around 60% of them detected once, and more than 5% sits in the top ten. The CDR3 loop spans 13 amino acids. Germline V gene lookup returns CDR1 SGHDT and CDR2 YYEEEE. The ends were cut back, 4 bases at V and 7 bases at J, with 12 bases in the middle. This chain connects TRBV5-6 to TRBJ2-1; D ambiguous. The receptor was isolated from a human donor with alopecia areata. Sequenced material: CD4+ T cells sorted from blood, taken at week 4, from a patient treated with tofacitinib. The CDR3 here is CASSSDWGNEQFF. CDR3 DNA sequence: TGTGCCAGCAGCAGTGACTGGGGAAATGAGCAGTTCTTC.